The clone carrying this T cell receptor beta chain was found a few times. Its antigen remains unidentified. Primed by a sample-barcoded 5' primer and a J-beta primer mix, a second PCR proceeded for 7 to 11 cycles. Using its own MiXCR run on the 5' RACE reads, TCRdb lists one record per CDR3 protein. The sample lists approximately 1,700,000 distinct CDR3 sequences; 39% were seen once. The sample belongs to a study of blood T cells in healthy people across ages. Findings and caveats of the study: Unknown donor CMV status possibly confounded expanded clonotype changes. With age, beta diversity per million T cells declined roughly linearly, significantly by 35 to 40.

Germline V gene data show CDR1 as SNHLY and CDR2 as FYNNEI. The V and J ends lost 3 bases and 1 base respectively, with 7 bases between them. This CDR3 contains 15 residues. This sequence was found in a human donor in good health. The sequencing sample was made of blood. This rearrangement joins TRBV2 to TRBJ2-6; D gene uncertain. The CDR3 loop reads CASSELQSGANVLTF. CDR3 bases: TGTGCCAGCAGTGAGTTACAGTCTGGGGCCAACGTCCTGACTTTC.